This is a list of T cell receptor beta chains from one sample in a study of beta chain features in type 1 diabetes. TCRdb's copy holds only in-frame clones and misses some; the assay was immunoSEQ multiplex PCR. Of 900,000 or so clones listed, around a sixth are singletons. Specimen: naive CD4+ T cells from blood. Every receptor here comes from a woman younger than 35 in good health. The CDR3 runs from the conserved cysteine through the conserved F or W. Fields, in order: clone size, CDR3 length, J gene, D gene, V gene, CDR3 DNA, CDR3 protein. The D gene is left open where the match is weak. Some rows have no size entry. The others give once, few or many, or a class for an expanded clone.

few | 15 | TRBJ2-1 | - | TRBV6-5 | TGTGCCAGCAGTTACTCCGGACTCACCTACAATGAGCAGTTCTTC | CASSYSGLTYNEQFF
- | 14 | TRBJ2-7 | TRBD2 | TRBV7-3 | TGTGCCAGCAGCGCGACTAGCGGAGTCTACGAGCAGTACTTC | CASSATSGVYEQYF
- | 16 | TRBJ1-5 | TRBD1 | TRBV28 | TGTGCCAGCAGCCCCGCCGGGACAGGGCAGTATCAGCCCCAGCATTTT | CASSPAGTGQYQPQHF
few | 14 | TRBJ2-3 | - | TRBV7-2 | TGTGCCAGCAGCCCTTTTGGGGGCACAGATACGCAGTATTTT | CASSPFGGTDTQYF
few | 14 | TRBJ2-3 | - | TRBV29-1 | TGCAGCGTTCAGTCGGGGCGAAGCACAGATACGCAGTATTTT | CSVQSGRSTDTQYF
- | 16 | TRBJ1-4 | TRBD1 | TRBV7-6 | TGTGCCAGCAGCTCCCCCGCCGGGACAGGGCCTTCGAAACTGTTTTTT | CASSSPAGTGPSKLFF
few | 18 | TRBJ1-3 | - | TRBV18 | TGTGCCAGCTCACCGACGGTGGGGGGATCGAGCTCTGGAAACACCATATATTTT | CASSPTVGGSSSGNTIYF
- | 15 | TRBJ2-3 | TRBD2 | TRBV28 | TGTGCCATCCAATATAGCGGGACTAGCACAGATACGCAGTATTTT | CAIQYSGTSTDTQYF
- | 13 | TRBJ2-7 | - | TRBV7-2 | TGTGCCAGCAGCCTGGGACCCGGCGGTGAGCAGTACTTC | CASSLGPGGEQYF
- | 11 | TRBJ1-4 | - | TRBV7-2 | TGTGCCAGCAGTGCTAATGAAAAACTGTTTTTT | CASSANEKLFF
few | 14 | TRBJ2-1 | TRBD1 | TRBV7-2 | TGTGCCAGCAGCTCGCCCCGGACAGGGAATGAGCAGTTCTTC | CASSSPRTGNEQFF
few | 16 | TRBJ2-2 | - | TRBV5-4 | TGTGCCAGCAGCTCCCCACAGGGTTCGAACACCGGGGAGCTGTTTTTT | CASSSPQGSNTGELFF
- | 16 | TRBJ2-3 | TRBD1 | TRBV4-3 | TGCGCCAGCAGCCAGGGGGCCGGACAGGTAGTAGATACGCAGTATTTT | CASSQGAGQVVDTQYF
- | 13 | TRBJ2-3 | - | TRBV9 | TGTGCCAGCAGCGTCCTATCGGGGGATACGCAGTATTTT | CASSVLSGDTQYF
- | 15 | TRBJ2-7 | - | TRBV21-1 | TGTGCCAGCAGCAAACCCGGGACAGGGGCCTACGAGCAGTACTTC | CASSKPGTGAYEQYF
- | 13 | TRBJ2-3 | - | TRBV11-3 | TGTGCCAGCAGCTTAGGGGGCCCAGATACGCAGTATTTT | CASSLGGPDTQYF
- | 11 | TRBJ2-1 | - | TRBV7-3 | TGTGCCAGCAGCTTAGCGTATGAGCAGTTCTTC | CASSLAYEQFF
- | 12 | TRBJ2-2 | - | TRBV6-6 | TGTGCCAGCAGTTACTTGGCCGGGGAGCTGTTTTTT | CASSYLAGELFF
few | 14 | TRBJ2-7 | TRBD2 | TRBV7-9 | TGTGCCAGCACTAAAACTAGCGGGGCCTACGAGCAGTACTTC | CASTKTSGAYEQYF
- | 12 | TRBJ2-1 | TRBD2 | TRBV27 | TGTGCCAGCGGGACTAGCGGGACCGAAGGGTTCTTC | CASGTSGTEGFF
few | 15 | TRBJ1-4 | TRBD1 | TRBV9 | TGTGCCAGCAGCGTAGACAGGGGAACTAATGAAAAACTGTTTTTT | CASSVDRGTNEKLFF
- | 13 | TRBJ1-1 | - | TRBV7-2 | TGTGCCAGCAGCCGACAGGTTAACACTGAAGCTTTCTTT | CASSRQVNTEAFF
few | 13 | TRBJ2-3 | - | TRBV19 | TGTGCCAGTAGGGTTCCGGCGACAGATACGCAGTATTTT | CASRVPATDTQYF
- | 18 | TRBJ2-1 | - | TRBV2 | TGTGCCAGCAGGTTACAGGCCCCAGGGTTCCACTCCTACAATGAGCAGTTCTTC | CASRLQAPGFHSYNEQFF
few | 14 | TRBJ1-1 | - | TRBV28 | TGTGCCAGCAGTTCATGGTCCCAGAACACTGAAGCTTTCTTT | CASSSWSQNTEAFF
- | 17 | TRBJ2-1 | - | TRBV13 | TGTGCCAGCAGTAAAATTCGTCGGGATTGGCTCTCTGGGGAGCAGTTCTTC | CASSKIRRDWLSGEQFF
few | 14 | TRBJ2-5 | - | TRBV7-9 | TGTGCCAGCAGCTTAGGGCTAGCTGGTGAGACCCAGTACTTC | CASSLGLAGETQYF
few | 15 | TRBJ1-5 | - | TRBV2 | TGTGCCAGCAGTGAATCGCTACCAGGAAATCAGCCCCAGCATTTT | CASSESLPGNQPQHF
few | 13 | TRBJ2-1 | TRBD1 | TRBV7-9 | TGTGCCAGCAGCAGGGGGACAGTAAATGAGCAGTTCTTC | CASSRGTVNEQFF
few | 15 | TRBJ1-2 | TRBD1 | TRBV4-3 | TGCGCCAGCAGCCAAGCCGAACGACAGGGGAATGGCTACACCTTC | CASSQAERQGNGYTF
few | 14 | TRBJ2-3 | - | TRBV5-6 | TGTGCCAGCAGCTTGTTGACCGGGAGAGATACGCAGTATTTT | CASSLLTGRDTQYF
- | 15 | TRBJ1-1 | - | TRBV5-4 | TGTGCCAGCAGTTTCAGCCTTGCAGGGGACACTGAAGCTTTCTTT | CASSFSLAGDTEAFF
few | 15 | TRBJ2-7 | TRBD2 | TRBV27 | TGTGCCAGCAGTTTATACGGCGGGAGGATCTACGAGCAGTACTTC | CASSLYGGRIYEQYF
- | 15 | TRBJ2-3 | TRBD2 | TRBV18 | TGTGCCAGCTCACCGATTAGCGGGAAGGAAGATACGCAGTATTTT | CASSPISGKEDTQYF
few | 15 | TRBJ2-7 | TRBD2 | TRBV29-1 | TGCAGCGTTGAGGTTCCGGGACTAGCGGCCTACGAGCAGTACTTC | CSVEVPGLAAYEQYF